Reported below is one T cell receptor beta chain. The data were taken from a study of cytomegalovirus exposure and HLA in healthy donors. The study ran its PCR with 60 Vbeta and 13 Jbeta primers. The assay was immunoSEQ multiplex PCR, and TCRdb's table has in-frame clones only and misses some. Of under 200,000 clones in the sample, 80% to 85% are singletons; the top ten hold 6.3%. This CDR3 comprises 16 residues. Germline V CDR1 and CDR2: SGHNT, YYREEE (reference sequence). The V and J ends lost 4 bases and 2 bases respectively, with 18 bases between them. The sample taken for sequencing was PBMCs. The receptor was derived from a man between 35 and 55 years old in good health and CMV-seropositive. This rearrangement joins TRBV5-4 to TRBJ1-1; tentatively, D is TRBD1 (6 bases). CDR3 protein: CASSPIYRDPNTEAFF. The CDR3, as DNA: TGTGCCAGCAGCCCAATATACAGGGACCCTAACACTGAAGCTTTCTTT. Full variable domain (remainder filled in from reference TRBV5-4 and TRBJ1-1): ETGVTQSPTHLIKTRGQQVTLRCSSQSGHNTVSWYQQALGQGPQFIFQYYREEENGRGNFPPRFSGLQFPNYSSELNVNALELDDSALYLCASSPIYRDPNTEAFFGQGTRLTVV.